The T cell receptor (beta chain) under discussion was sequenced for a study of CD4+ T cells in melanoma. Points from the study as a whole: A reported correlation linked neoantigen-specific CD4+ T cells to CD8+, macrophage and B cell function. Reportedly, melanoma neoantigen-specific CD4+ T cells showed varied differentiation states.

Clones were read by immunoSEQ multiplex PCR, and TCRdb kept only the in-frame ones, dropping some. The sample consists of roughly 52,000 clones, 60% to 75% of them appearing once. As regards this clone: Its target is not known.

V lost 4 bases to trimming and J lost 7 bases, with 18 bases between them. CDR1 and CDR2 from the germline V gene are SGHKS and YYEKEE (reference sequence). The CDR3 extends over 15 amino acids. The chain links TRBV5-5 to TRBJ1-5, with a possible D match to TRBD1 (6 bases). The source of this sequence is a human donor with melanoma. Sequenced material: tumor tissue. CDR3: CASSQDGGRRQPQHF. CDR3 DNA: TGTGCCAGCAGCCAAGATGGGGGGCGAAGGCAGCCCCAGCATTTT.